The 10 T cell receptor beta chains presented below share a single source sample, sequenced in a study of early T cells in non-severe SARS-CoV-2 infection. TCRdb re-derived calls from the 5' RACE reads in MiXCR, one entry per CDR3 protein. The top ten clones hold around 9.8% of a sample with roughly 70,000 distinct CDR3 sequences, roughly 18% of them seen once. The specimen was whole blood, collected at baseline. The source of these receptors is an adult who was a healthcare worker with PCR-confirmed SARS-CoV-2 infection or an uninfected control (not recorded which).

This chain links TRBV12-3 or TRBV12-4 with TRBJ2-2; the D call may be TRBD1 or TRBD2 (9 bases each). V was clipped by 6 bases and J by 5 bases, with 31 bases between them. The CDR3 is made up of 20 amino acids. CDR3 sequence: CASRPPRDRVLAGRTGELFF. CDR3 DNA sequence: TGTGCCAGCAGACCTCCCCGGGACAGGGTACTAGCGGGCCGGACCGGGGAGCTGTTTTTT.

This clonotype was found a few times. This sequence joins TRBV27 and TRBJ1-4; weak D call: TRBD1 (6 bases). Trimming removed 6 bases at V and 4 bases at J, with 21 bases between. The CDR3 loop spans 17 amino acids. The germline V gene has CDR1 MNHEY and CDR2 SMNVEV (reference sequence). The CDR3 nucleotides are TGTGCCAGCAGCTCACTCCCATTGACAGGCGGTAATGAAAAACTGTTTTTT. Translation: CASSSLPLTGGNEKLFF.

The chain couples TRBV6-2 or TRBV6-3 to TRBJ2-3; TRBD2 aligns across 9 bases. This CDR3 is built from 16 residues. The trim removed 7 bases at V and 2 bases at J, leaving 10 bases unmatched. The germline V gene has CDR1 MNHEY and CDR2 SVGEGT. The chain's CDR3 is CASTSGSGSTTDTQYF. In DNA form, the CDR3 reads TGTGCCAGCACGAGTGGTAGCGGGAGTACCACAGATACGCAGTATTTT.

The rearrangement uses TRBV4-2 and TRBJ2-1; 8 nucleotides match TRBD1. Germline V CDR1 and CDR2: LGHNA, YNFKEQ. J lost 9 bases, V lost 1 base, and 5 bases had no gene match. The CDR3 sequence is 14 residues long. As DNA, the CDR3 is TGTGCCAGCAGCCAAGGGACAGGGAGAGGTGAGCAGTTCTTC. Translating gives CASSQGTGRGEQFF.

This clonotype showed up just a few times. The rearrangement joins TRBV7-6 to TRBJ2-7; 8 nucleotides line up with TRBD1. Germline V lookup: CDR1 SGHVS, CDR2 FNYEAQ. Losses at the gene ends were 5 bases for V and 0 bases for J; bases not matched to a gene: 9. This CDR3 contains 16 residues. The CDR3 region has the DNA TGTGCCAGCAGCCCAGGACAGGGTGCCGTCTCCTACGAGCAGTACTTC. It translates to CASSPGQGAVSYEQYF.

This clonotype has ten or more counts. The chain employs TRBV19 and TRBJ2-3; 9 nucleotides align to TRBD1. CDR1 LNHDA and CDR2 SQIVND come from the germline V gene (reference sequence). The CDR3 is made up of 15 amino acids. Losses at the gene ends were 3 bases for V and 6 bases for J; bases not matched to a gene: 7. CDR3 sequence reads: CASSISGQGKDTQYF. The CDR3 nucleotides read TGTGCCAGTAGTATCTCGGGACAGGGAAAGGATACGCAGTATTTT.

V and J are TRBV5-1 and TRBJ1-1; no clear D gene. The germline V and J ends were trimmed by 4 bases and 0 bases, with 10 bases remaining between them. The CDR3 is 14 residues long. CDR1 is SGHRS and CDR2 is YFSETQ in the germline V gene. The DNA for the CDR3 is TGCGCCAGCAGCATGGACGGTATGAACACTGAAGCTTTCTTT. It yields the protein CASSMDGMNTEAFF.

This clonotype was observed many times. The chain couples TRBV27 to TRBJ2-6, with D perhaps matching TRBD1 (6 bases). Germline CDR1 and CDR2: MNHEY and SMNVEV (reference sequence). Trimming took off 5 bases at V and 0 bases at J, with 17 bases between the two ends. The CDR3 extends over 18 amino acids. The CDR3 here is CASSPLGQKRSGANVLTF. Here the CDR3 DNA reads TGTGCCAGCAGTCCCCTAGGACAGAAACGCTCTGGGGCCAACGTCCTGACTTTC.

This clonotype has a handful of counts. The CDR3 sequence: CASSPQNNYGYTF. CDR3 bases: TGTGCCAGCAGCCCACAGAACAACTATGGCTACACCTTC. The chain has TRBV11-1 and TRBJ1-2, with no clear D. CDR3 length: 13 amino acids. Germline V gene data show CDR1 as SGHAT and CDR2 as FQDESV (reference sequence). The V and J ends lost 5 bases and 2 bases respectively, with 9 bases between them. The variable domain in full, with the rest retrieved from reference TRBV11-1 and TRBJ1-2, is EAEVAQSPRYKITEKSQAVAFWCDPISGHATLYWYRQILGQGPELLVQFQDESVVDDSQLPKDRFSAERLKGVDSTLKIQPAELGDSAMYLCASSPQNNYGYTFGSGTRLTVV.

This clonotype was counted at least ten times. This chain joins TRBV18 and TRBJ2-7, with TRBD1 matching over 7 bases. This CDR3 comprises 13 residues. Germline V CDR1 and CDR2: KGHSH, LQKENI. J gave up 7 bases and V 3 bases, and 6 bases lay outside the gene matches. CDR3 nucleotide sequence: TGTGCCAGCTCACCGGGACAGCGGCAAGAGCAGTACTTC. Amino acid sequence: CASSPGQRQEQYF.